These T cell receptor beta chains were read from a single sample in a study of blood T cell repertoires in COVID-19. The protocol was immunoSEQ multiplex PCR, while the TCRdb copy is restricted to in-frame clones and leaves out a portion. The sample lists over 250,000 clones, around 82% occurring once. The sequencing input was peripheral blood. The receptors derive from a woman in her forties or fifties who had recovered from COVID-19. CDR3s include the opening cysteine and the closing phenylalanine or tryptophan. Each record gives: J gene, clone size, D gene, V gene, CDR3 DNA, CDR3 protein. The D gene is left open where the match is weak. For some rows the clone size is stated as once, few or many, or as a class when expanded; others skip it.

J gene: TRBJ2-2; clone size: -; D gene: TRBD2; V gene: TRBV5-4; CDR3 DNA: TGTGCCAGCAGCCCCCCGGGACTAGCGGGCAACACCGGGGAGCTGTTTTTT; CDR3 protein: CASSPPGLAGNTGELFF
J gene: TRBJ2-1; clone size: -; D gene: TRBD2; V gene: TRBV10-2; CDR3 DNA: TGCGCCAGCACCCTAGCGGGAGCCCATGAGCAGTTCTTC; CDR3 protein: CASTLAGAHEQFF
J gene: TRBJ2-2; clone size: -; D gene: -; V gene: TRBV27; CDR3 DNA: TGTGCCAGCAGTGTGGGCCGACCCGGGGAGCTGTTTTTT; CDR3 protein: CASSVGRPGELFF
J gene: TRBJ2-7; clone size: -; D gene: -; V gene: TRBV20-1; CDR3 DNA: TGCAGTGCTAGATTCGGGTCCGAGCAGTACTTC; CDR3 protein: CSARFGSEQYF
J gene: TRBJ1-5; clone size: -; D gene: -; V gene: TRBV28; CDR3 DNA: TGTGCCAGCAGTCAAGAATTAAGGAGACGCAATCAGCCCCAGCATTTT; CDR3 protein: CASSQELRRRNQPQHF
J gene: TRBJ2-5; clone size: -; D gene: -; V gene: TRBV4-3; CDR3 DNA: TGCGCCAGCAGCCGTATGTACCAGGGCACCCCGGAGACCCAGTACTTC; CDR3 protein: CASSRMYQGTPETQYF
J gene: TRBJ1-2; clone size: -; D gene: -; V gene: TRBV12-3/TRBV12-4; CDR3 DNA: TGTGCCAGCAGTTGGAGTGGTCGGAGAGGCTACACCTTC; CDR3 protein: CASSWSGRRGYTF
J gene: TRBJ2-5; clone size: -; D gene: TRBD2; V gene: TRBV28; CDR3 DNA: TGTGCCAGCAGTTCCTTGGCGGGAGCAGAGACCCAGTACTTC; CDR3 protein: CASSSLAGAETQYF
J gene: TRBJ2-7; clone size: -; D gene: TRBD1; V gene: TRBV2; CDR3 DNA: TGTGCCAGCAGTGAGGGGACAGGGTGGCCCTACGAGCAGTACTTC; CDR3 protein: CASSEGTGWPYEQYF
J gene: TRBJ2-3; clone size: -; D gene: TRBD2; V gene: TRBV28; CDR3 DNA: TGTGCCAGCAGTTTGTCCGGAGCGGGGGGGCCTGAAGATACGCAGTATTTT; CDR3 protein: CASSLSGAGGPEDTQYF
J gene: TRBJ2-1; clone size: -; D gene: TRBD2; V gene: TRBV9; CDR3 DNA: TGTGCCAGCAGCCCCCGAAGCAGGGTAGCGGGAGGCGATGAGCAGTTCTTC; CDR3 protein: CASSPRSRVAGGDEQFF
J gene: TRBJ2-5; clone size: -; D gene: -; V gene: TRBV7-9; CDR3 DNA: TGTGCCAGCAGCAGAGGCCAGGGGGAGACCCAGTACTTC; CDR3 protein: CASSRGQGETQYF
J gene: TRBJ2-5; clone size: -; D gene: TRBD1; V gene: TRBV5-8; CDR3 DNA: TGTGCCAGGAGAGGGGACAGGGGGCCTCAAGAGACCCAGTACTTC; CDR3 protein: CARRGDRGPQETQYF
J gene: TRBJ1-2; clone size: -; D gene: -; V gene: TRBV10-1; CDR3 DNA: TGCGCCAGCAGTGAGTCTTCAGGGATCTATGGCTACACCTTC; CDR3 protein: CASSESSGIYGYTF
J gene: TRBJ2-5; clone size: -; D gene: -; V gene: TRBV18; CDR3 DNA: TGTGCCAGCTCCACCACCGGGGAGACCCAGTACTTC; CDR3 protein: CASSTTGETQYF
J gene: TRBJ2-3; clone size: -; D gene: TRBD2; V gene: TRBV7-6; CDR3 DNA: TGTGCCAGCAGCTTAGTCGATCCGGGAGGGCCGACAGATACGCAGTATTTT; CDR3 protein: CASSLVDPGGPTDTQYF
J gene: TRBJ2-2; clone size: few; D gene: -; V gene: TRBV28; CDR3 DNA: TGTGCCAGCAGTTTACCTCTGAACACCGGGGAGCTGTTTTTT; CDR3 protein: CASSLPLNTGELFF
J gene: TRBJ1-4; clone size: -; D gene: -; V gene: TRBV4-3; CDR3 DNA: TGCGCCAGCAGCCAAGTAGGGGGTAAATACGGAAAACTGTTTTTT; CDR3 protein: CASSQVGGKYGKLFF
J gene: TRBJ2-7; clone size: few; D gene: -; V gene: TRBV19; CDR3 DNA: TGTGCCAGTAGTGACGGGGAAGCTTACGAGCAGTACTTC; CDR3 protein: CASSDGEAYEQYF
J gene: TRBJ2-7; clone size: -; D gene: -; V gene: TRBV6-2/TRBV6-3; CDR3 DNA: TGTGCCAGCAGTTACGACAGATACTACGAGCAGTACTTC; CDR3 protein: CASSYDRYYEQYF
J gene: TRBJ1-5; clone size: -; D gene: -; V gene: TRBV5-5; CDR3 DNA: TGTGCCAGCAGCCAATTTCAGGGGAATCAGCCCCAGCATTTT; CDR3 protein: CASSQFQGNQPQHF
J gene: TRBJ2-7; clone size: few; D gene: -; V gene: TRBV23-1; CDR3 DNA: TGCGCCGGCCAACCGCAACAGGAAGGATACCGTCATATTCCCGAGCAGTACTTC; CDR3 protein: CAGQPQQEGYRHIPEQYF
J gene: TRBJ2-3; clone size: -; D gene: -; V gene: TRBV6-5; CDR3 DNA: TGTGCCAGCAGATACGGACGGGAACCAAGCACAGATACGCAGTATTTT; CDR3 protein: CASRYGREPSTDTQYF
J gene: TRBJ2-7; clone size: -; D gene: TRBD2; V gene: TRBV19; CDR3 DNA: TGTGCCAGTAGTACGACTAGCGGGAGTTTCTACGAGCAGTACTTC; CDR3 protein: CASSTTSGSFYEQYF
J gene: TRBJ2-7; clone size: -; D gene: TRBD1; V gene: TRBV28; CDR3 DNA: TGTGCCAGCAGTTTGCGGGACAGGGATCTCTACGAGCAGTACTTC; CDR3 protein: CASSLRDRDLYEQYF
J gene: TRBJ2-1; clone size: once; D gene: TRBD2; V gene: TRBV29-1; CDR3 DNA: TGCAGCGTCGGGACTAGCGGTCACAATGAGCAGTTCTTC; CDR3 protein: CSVGTSGHNEQFF
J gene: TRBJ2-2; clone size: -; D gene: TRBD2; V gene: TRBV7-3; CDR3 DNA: TGTGCCAGCAGCTCCGGGACTAGCGGCAACACCGGGGAGCTGTTTTTT; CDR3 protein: CASSSGTSGNTGELFF
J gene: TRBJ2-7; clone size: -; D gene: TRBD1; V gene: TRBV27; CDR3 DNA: TGTGCCAGCAGCTTTCGACAGGGGTTGGAGCAGTACTTC; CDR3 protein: CASSFRQGLEQYF
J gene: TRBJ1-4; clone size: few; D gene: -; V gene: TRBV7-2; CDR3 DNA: TGTGCCAGCAGCGTAGCGAGATATAATGAAAAACTGTTTTTT; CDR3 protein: CASSVARYNEKLFF
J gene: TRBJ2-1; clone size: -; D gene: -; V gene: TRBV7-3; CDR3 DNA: TGTGCCAGCAGCTTACAGGGGGGCAATGAGCAGTTCTTC; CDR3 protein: CASSLQGGNEQFF
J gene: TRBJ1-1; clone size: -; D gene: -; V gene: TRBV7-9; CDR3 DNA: TGTGCCAGCAGCTTCCCAGGGGTGAACACTGAAGCTTTCTTT; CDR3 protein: CASSFPGVNTEAFF
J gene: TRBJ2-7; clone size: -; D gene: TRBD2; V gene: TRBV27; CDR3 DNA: TGTGCCAGCAGTTTTGGCCCTGTTAGCGGGCTCCCCTACGAGCAGTACTTC; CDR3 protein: CASSFGPVSGLPYEQYF
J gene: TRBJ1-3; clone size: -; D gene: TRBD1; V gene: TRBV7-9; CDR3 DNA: TGTGCCAGCAGCTTAGAGACAGGGTTAACGAACACCATATATTTT; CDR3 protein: CASSLETGLTNTIYF
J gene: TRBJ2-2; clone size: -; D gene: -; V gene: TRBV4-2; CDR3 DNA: TGTGCCAGCAGCCAAGATGAGGTGACTAACACCGGGGAGCTGTTTTTT; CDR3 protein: CASSQDEVTNTGELFF
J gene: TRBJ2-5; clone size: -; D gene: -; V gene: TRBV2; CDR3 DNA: TGTGCCAGCAAAACGACAGTCCAAGAGACCCAGTACTTC; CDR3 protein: CASKTTVQETQYF
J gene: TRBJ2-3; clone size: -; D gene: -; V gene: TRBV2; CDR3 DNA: TGTGCCAGCAAGAGGGCGGGCGGGGACCCAGATACGCAGTATTTT; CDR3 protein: CASKRAGGDPDTQYF
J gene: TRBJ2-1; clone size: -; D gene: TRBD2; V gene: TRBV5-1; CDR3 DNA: TGCGCCAGCAGCACGGATCGACGACTAGCGGGGATCAATGAGCAGTTCTTC; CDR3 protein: CASSTDRRLAGINEQFF
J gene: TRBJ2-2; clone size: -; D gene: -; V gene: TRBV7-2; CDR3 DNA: TGTGCCAGCAGCCCTATGGCGGCGAACACCGGGGAGCTGTTTTTT; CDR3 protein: CASSPMAANTGELFF
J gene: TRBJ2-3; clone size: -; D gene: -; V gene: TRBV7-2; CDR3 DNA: TGTGCCAGCAGCTCCACGGGGGTAGATACGCAGTATTTT; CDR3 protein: CASSSTGVDTQYF
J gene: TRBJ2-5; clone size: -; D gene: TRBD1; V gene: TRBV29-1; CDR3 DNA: TGCAGCGTTCACGAAAGGGGGCGCCGTGGACAAGAGACCCAGTACTTC; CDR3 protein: CSVHERGRRGQETQYF
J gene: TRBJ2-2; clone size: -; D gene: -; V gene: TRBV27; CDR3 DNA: TGTGCCAGCAGTTTAAGGCCAGGGGCCCCAACCGGGGAGCTGTTTTTT; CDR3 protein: CASSLRPGAPTGELFF
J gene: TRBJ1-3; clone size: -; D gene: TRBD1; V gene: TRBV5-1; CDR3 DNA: TGCGCCAGCAGCTTGCTGTCAGGGGGCGGGAACACCATATATTTT; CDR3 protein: CASSLLSGGGNTIYF
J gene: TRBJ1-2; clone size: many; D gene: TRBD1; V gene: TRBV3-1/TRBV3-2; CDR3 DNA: TGTGCCAGCAGCCTTACGACCCGGACAGGGGACTATGGCTACACCTTC; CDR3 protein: CASSLTTRTGDYGYTF
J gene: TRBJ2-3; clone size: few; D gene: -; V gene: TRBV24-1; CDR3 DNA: TGTGCCACCGAGGGTACTAGCACAGATACGCAGTATTTT; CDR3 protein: CATEGTSTDTQYF